This TCR beta chain was recovered during a study of spatial heterogeneity in lung cancer. Regarding time point: sample taken at primary tumor resection. The cohort: 65 to 80 early-stage, untreated non-small cell lung cancer patients. Unsorted tumor, nontumor lung tissue or cryopreserved PBMC supplied the whole RNA. The CDR3 is made up of 13 amino acids. The germline V and J ends were trimmed by 5 bases and 1 base, with 8 bases remaining between them. This clonotype was picked up many times. Its antigen is undetermined. Study findings and constraints: Ubiquitous expanded tumor TCRs were seen in blood more at resection than at follow-up.

TCR cDNA molecules each had a unique molecular identifier. MiXCR, run by TCRdb on the 5' RACE reads, gives a single entry per CDR3 protein. The table includes 60,000 to 75,000 distinct CDR3 sequences, 6.3% detected once. The receptor was derived from a female donor with early-stage non-small cell lung cancer. Specimen: PBMCs, collected at surgery. The chain uses TRBV12-3 or TRBV12-4 and TRBJ1-2, with D possibly TRBD1 on 5 matching bases. The CDR3 DNA is TGTGCCAGCAGTCGACAGCTTAACTATGGCTACACCTTC. Translating it yields CASSRQLNYGYTF.